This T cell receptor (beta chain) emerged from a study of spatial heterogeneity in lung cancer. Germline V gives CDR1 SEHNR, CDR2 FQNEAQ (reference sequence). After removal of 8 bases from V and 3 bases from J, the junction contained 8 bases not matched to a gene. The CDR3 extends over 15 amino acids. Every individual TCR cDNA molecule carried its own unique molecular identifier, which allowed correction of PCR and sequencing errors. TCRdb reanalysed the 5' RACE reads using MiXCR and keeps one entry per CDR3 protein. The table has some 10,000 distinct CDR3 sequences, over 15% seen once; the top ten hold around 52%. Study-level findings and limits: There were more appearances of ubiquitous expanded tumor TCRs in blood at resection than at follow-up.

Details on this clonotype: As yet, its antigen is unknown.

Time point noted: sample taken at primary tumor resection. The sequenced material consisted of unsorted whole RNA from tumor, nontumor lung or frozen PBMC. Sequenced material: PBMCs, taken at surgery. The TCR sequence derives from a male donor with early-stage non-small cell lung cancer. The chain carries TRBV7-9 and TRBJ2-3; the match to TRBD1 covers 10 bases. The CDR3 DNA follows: TGTGCCAGCGGCCCGGGACAGGGGCTGACAGATACGCAGTATTTT. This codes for CASGPGQGLTDTQYF. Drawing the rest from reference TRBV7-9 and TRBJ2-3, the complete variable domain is DTGVSQNPRHKITKRGQNVTFRCDPISEHNRLYWYRQTLGQGPEFLTYFQNEAQLEKSRLLSDRFSAERPKGSFSTLEIQRTEQGDSAMYLCASGPGQGLTDTQYFGPGTRLTVL.